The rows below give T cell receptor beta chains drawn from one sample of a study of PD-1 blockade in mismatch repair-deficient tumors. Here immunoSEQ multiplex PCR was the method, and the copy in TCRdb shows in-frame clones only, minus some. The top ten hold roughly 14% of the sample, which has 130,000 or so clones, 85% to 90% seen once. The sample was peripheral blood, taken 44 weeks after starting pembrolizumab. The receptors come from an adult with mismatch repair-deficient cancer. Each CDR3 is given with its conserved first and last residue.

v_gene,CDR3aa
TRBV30,CAWSSRGFYEQYF
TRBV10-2,CASSPDRGYEQYF
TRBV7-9,CASSVDGLAGGSETQYF
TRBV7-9,CASSLARSSWETQYF
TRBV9,CASSALAGAYNEQFF
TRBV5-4,CASSLAQHSYNEQFF
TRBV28,CASRTDNEKLFF
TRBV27,CASSLYTSTGANVLTF
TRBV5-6,CASSFFRRREQYF
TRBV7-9,CASSSDRLNYGYTF
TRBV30,CAWSGGSSYEQYF
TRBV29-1,CSVEPSGSYNEQFF
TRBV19,CASSIKVAGVREQYF
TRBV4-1,CASSQRLAGLNEQFF
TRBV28,CASSRLGTSGTQETQYF
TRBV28,CASSPRAERRHQPQHF
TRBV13,CASSLVGRAPSTDTQYF
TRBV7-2,CASSPALGGPIYEQYF